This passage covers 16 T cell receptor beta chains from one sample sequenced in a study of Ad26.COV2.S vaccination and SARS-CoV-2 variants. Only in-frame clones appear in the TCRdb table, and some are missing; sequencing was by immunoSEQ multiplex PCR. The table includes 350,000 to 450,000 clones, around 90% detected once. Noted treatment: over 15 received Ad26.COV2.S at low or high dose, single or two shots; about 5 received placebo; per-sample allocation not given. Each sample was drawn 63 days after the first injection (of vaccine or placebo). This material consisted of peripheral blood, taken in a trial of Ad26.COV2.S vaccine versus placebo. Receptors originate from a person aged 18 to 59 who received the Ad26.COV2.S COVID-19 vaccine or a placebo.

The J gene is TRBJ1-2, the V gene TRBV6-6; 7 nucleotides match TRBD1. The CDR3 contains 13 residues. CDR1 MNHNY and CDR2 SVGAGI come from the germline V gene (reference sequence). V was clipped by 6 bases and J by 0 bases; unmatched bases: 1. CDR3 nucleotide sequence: TGTGCCAGCAGCGACAGGGCTAACTATGGCTACACCTTC. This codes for CASSDRANYGYTF.

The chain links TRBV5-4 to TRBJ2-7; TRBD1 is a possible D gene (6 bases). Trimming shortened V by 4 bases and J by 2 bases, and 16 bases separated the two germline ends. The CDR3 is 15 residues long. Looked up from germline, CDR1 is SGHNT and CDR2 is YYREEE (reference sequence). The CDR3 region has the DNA TGTGCCAGCAGCCCAATAAATGACAGGACCTACGAGCAGTACTTC. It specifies CASSPINDRTYEQYF.

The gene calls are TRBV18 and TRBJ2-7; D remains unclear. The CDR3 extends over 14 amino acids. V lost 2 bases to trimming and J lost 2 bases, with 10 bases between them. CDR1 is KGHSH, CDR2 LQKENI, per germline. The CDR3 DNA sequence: TGTGCCAGCTCACCAGAAGTAGGCCCCTACGAGCAGTACTTC. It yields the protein CASSPEVGPYEQYF.

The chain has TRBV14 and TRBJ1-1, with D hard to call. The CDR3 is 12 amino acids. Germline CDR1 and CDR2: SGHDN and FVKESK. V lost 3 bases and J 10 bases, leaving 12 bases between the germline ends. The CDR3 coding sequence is TGTGCCAGCAGCCACTCGGCAGTTGGAGCTTTCTTT. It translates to CASSHSAVGAFF.

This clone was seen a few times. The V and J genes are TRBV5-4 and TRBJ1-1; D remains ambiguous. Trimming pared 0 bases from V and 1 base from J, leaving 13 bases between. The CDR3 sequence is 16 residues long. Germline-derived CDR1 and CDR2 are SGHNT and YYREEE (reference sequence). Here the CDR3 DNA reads TGTGCCAGCAGCTTGGCCTGGGCAGGTAGGAACACTGAAGCTTTCTTT. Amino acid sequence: CASSLAWAGRNTEAFF.

The CDR3 reads CASSSGSGGAYEQFF. The CDR3 DNA follows: TGTGCCAGCAGCTCGGGTAGCGGGGGGGCATATGAGCAGTTCTTC. The chain couples TRBV7-9 to TRBJ2-1; 11 bases are shared with TRBD2. The CDR3 sequence is 15 residues long. Germline lookup yields CDR1 SEHNR and CDR2 FQNEAQ (reference sequence). Unmatched junction bases numbered 7, after V lost 4 bases and J lost 8 bases.

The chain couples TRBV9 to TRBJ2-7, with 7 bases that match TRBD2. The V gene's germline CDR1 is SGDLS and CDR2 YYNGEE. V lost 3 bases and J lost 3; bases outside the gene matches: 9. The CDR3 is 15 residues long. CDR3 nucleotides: TGTGCCAGCAGCGCCCTTGGCGGGGGACGCTACGAGCAGTACTTC. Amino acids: CASSALGGGRYEQYF. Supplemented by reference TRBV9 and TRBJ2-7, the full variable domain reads DSGVTQTPKHLITATGQRVTLRCSPRSGDLSVYWYQQSLDQGLQFLIQYYNGEERAKGNILERFSAQQFPDLHSELNLSSLELGDSALYFCASSALGGGRYEQYFGPGTRLTVT.

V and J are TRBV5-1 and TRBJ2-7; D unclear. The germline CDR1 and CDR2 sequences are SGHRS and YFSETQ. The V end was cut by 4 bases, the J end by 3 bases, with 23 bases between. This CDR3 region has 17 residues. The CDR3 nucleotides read TGCGCCAGCAGCCCTACCTTGGTGGGAACAATTATCTACGAGCAGTACTTC. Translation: CASSPTLVGTIIYEQYF.

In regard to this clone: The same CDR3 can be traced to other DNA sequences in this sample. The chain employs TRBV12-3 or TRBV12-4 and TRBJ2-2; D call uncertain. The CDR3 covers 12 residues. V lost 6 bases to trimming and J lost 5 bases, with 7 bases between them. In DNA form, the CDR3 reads TGTGCCAGCAGCACCGGGACCGGGGAGCTGTTTTTT. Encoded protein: CASSTGTGELFF.

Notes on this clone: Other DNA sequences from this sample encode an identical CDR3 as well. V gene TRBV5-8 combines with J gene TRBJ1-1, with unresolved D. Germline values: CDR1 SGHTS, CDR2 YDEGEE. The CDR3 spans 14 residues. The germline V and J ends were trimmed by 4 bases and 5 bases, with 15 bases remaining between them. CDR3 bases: TGTGCCAGCAGCCTAGGACCCGGAGGGACTGAAGCTTTCTTT. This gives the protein CASSLGPGGTEAFF. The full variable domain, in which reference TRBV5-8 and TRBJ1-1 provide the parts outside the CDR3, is EAGVTQSPTHLIKTRGQQATLRCSPISGHTSVYWYQQALGLGLQFLLWYDEGEERNRGNFPPRFSGRQFPNYSSELNVNALELEDSALYLCASSLGPGGTEAFFGQGTRLTVV.

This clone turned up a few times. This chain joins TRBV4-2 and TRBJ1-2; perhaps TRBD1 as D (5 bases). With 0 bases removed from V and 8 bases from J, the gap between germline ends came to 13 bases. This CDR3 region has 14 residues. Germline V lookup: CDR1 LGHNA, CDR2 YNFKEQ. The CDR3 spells CASSQDRDPNGYTF. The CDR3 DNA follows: TGTGCCAGCAGCCAAGATAGGGACCCAAACGGCTACACCTTC.

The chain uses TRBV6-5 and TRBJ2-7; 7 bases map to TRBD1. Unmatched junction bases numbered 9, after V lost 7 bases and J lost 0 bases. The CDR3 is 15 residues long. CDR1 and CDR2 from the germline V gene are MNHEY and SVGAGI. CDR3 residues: CASTPPGQTSYEQYF. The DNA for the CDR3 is TGTGCCAGCACCCCTCCGGGACAGACCTCCTACGAGCAGTACTTC.

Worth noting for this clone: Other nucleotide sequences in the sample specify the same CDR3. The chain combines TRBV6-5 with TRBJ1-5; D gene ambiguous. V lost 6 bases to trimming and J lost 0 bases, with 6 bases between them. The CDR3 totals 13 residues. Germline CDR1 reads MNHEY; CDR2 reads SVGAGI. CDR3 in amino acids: CASRQDSNQPQHF. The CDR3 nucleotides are TGTGCCAGCAGACAAGATAGCAATCAGCCCCAGCATTTT.

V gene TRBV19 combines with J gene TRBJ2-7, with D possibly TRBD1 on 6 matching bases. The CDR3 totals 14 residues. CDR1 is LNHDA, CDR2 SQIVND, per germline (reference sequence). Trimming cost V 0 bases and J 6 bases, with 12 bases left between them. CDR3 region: CASSIEAGTSEQYF. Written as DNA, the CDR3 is TGTGCCAGTAGTATAGAGGCAGGGACAAGCGAGCAGTACTTC.

The DNA for the CDR3 is TGTGCCAGCAGCTCTGGGACAGTTTCTGGCTACACCTTC. It specifies CASSSGTVSGYTF. J is TRBJ1-2 and V is TRBV7-9, with TRBD1 identical over 7 bases. CDR1 SEHNR and CDR2 FQNEAQ come from the germline V gene (reference sequence). This CDR3 has 13 amino acids. V trimming: 4 bases; J trimming: 7 bases; junction bases outside the gene matches: 6. Complete variable domain (other parts from reference TRBV7-9 and TRBJ1-2): DTGVSQNPRHKITKRGQNVTFRCDPISEHNRLYWYRQTLGQGPEFLTYFQNEAQLEKSRLLSDRFSAERPKGSFSTLEIQRTEQGDSAMYLCASSSGTVSGYTFGSGTRLTVV.

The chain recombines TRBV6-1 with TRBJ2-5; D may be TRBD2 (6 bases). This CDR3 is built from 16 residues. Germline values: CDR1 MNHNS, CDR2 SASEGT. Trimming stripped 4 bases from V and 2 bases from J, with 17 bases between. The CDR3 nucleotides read TGTGCCAGCAGTGGGAGCAGTTTAGCGGTTCAAGAGACCCAGTACTTC. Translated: CASSGSSLAVQETQYF.